Following are 6 T cell receptor beta chains from one sample sequenced in a study of blood T cell repertoires in COVID-19. The protocol was immunoSEQ multiplex PCR, while the TCRdb copy is restricted to in-frame clones and leaves out a portion. There are approximately 280,000 clones in the sample; around 85% occur only once, and about 2.5% lies in the top ten. The sequenced sample was PBMCs or T cells enriched from blood (not recorded which). The receptors derive from a woman between 50 and 59 years old who had recovered from COVID-19.

This chain joins TRBV10-1 and TRBJ2-1; 8 bases map to TRBD1. The V and J ends lost 0 bases and 5 bases, in that order; junction bases with no gene match: 6. This CDR3 is 16 amino acids long. CDR1 is WNHNN and CDR2 is SYGVQD in the germline V gene (reference sequence). CDR3 DNA sequence: TGCGCCAGCAGTGAGTCCCCGGGACAGGTGAACAATGAGCAGTTCTTC. Residues: CASSESPGQVNNEQFF.

The gene calls are TRBV6-1 and TRBJ1-1; D remains ambiguous. The CDR3 has 13 amino acids. The germline V gene has CDR1 MNHNS and CDR2 SASEGT. V lost 3 bases and J lost 1, with 6 bases in between. DNA of the CDR3: TGTGCCAGCAGTGACGAGGGGAACACTGAAGCTTTCTTT. Translating gives CASSDEGNTEAFF.

J is TRBJ1-6 and V is TRBV27; weak D call: TRBD1 (6 bases). Per the germline V gene, CDR1 is MNHEY and CDR2 is SMNVEV (reference sequence). The CDR3 has 14 residues. The V end lost 3 bases, the J end lost 7 bases, and 10 bases lay between the germline ends. The CDR3 region is CASSFGQPNSPLHF. Here the CDR3 DNA reads TGTGCCAGCAGTTTTGGACAGCCGAATTCACCCCTCCACTTT.

The chain employs TRBV4-2 and TRBJ2-5; TRBD1 matches 7 bases. The V segment lost 1 base and the J segment 4 bases; nucleotides outside the gene matches: 9. The CDR3 has 16 residues. CDR1 LGHNA and CDR2 YNFKEQ come from the germline V gene. The CDR3 region is CASSQARDSDVETQYF. In nucleotides, the CDR3 is TGTGCCAGCAGCCAAGCCCGGGACAGTGATGTAGAGACCCAGTACTTC.

The V call is TRBV7-8, the J call TRBJ2-3, with D maybe TRBD1 (5 bases). The CDR3 totals 14 residues. In germline, CDR1 is SGHVS, CDR2 FQNEAQ. V dropped 1 base and J dropped 2 bases, with 7 bases sitting between them. DNA of the CDR3: TGTGCCAGCAGCTTAGACAGGCCCACAGATACGCAGTATTTT. Protein product: CASSLDRPTDTQYF.

The chain recombines TRBV3-1 (or the pseudogene TRBV3-2) with TRBJ1-6; D is unclear. V was trimmed by 1 base and J by 9 bases, leaving 10 bases between them. This CDR3 is built from 14 residues. CDR1 and CDR2 from the germline V gene are LGHDT and YNNKEL (reference sequence). In DNA form, the CDR3 reads TGTGCCAGCAGCCAAGTCTCCCGGTTTTCACCCCTCCACTTT. This encodes CASSQVSRFSPLHF.